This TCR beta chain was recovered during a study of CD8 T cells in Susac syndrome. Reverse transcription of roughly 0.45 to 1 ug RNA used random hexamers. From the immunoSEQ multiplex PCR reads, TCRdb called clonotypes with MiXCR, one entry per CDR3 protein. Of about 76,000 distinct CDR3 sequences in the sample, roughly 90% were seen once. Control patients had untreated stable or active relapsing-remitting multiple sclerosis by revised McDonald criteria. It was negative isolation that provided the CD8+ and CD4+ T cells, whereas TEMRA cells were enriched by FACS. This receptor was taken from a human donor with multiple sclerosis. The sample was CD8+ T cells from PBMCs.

The DNA of the CDR3 is TGTGCCTGGAGTGTACACGACCGGGGGCCAGCTTTCTTT. It specifies CAWSVHDRGPAFF. The chain uses TRBV30 and TRBJ1-1; weak D call: TRBD1 (6 bases). Germline V lookup: CDR1 GTSNPN, CDR2 SVGIG (reference sequence). The CDR3 sequence is 13 residues long. The V end lost 0 bases, the J end lost 10 bases, and 15 bases lay between the germline ends.